This T cell receptor beta chain was captured by sequencing in a study of blood T cell repertoires in COVID-19. The overall study: The study drew acute and convalescent COVID-19 samples from the United States, Italy and Spain.

CDR3 length: 16 amino acids. The V gene's germline CDR1 is SGHDN and CDR2 FVKESK. V was pared by 3 bases and J by 4 bases, with 17 bases between. Assay: immunoSEQ multiplex PCR; the TCRdb copy retains only in-frame clones and omits some. The sample consists of approximately 72,000 clones, roughly 84% of them appearing once. The chain carries TRBV14 and TRBJ2-3, with D perhaps TRBD2 (6 bases). The sequence derives from a man aged 50-60 years with active COVID-19. The material sequenced was peripheral blood. CDR3 region: CASSQGDFLRADTQYF. The CDR3 bases are TGTGCCAGCAGCCAGGGGGACTTCCTCAGGGCAGATACGCAGTATTTT.